This TCR beta chain was found in a study of technical replicates of blood from a few donors. Sequencing was performed with immunoSEQ multiplex PCR; in TCRdb, only in-frame clones are kept and a portion is missing. Among fewer than 95,000 clones, roughly 93% were seen once, and the ten largest hold about 0.23%. The sequence was obtained from a human donor in good health. Sequencing was performed on T cells isolated from PBMCs.

The CDR3 sequence is CASSLDRWREVTDTQYF. Here the CDR3 DNA reads TGTGCCAGCAGCTTAGATCGGTGGCGGGAGGTCACAGATACGCAGTATTTT. This rearrangement joins TRBV11-2 to TRBJ2-3; 8 bases agree with TRBD2. Germline V lookup: CDR1 SGHAT, CDR2 FQNNGV. With V trimmed by 0 bases and J by 2 bases, 7 bases remained unmatched. The CDR3 has 17 amino acids.